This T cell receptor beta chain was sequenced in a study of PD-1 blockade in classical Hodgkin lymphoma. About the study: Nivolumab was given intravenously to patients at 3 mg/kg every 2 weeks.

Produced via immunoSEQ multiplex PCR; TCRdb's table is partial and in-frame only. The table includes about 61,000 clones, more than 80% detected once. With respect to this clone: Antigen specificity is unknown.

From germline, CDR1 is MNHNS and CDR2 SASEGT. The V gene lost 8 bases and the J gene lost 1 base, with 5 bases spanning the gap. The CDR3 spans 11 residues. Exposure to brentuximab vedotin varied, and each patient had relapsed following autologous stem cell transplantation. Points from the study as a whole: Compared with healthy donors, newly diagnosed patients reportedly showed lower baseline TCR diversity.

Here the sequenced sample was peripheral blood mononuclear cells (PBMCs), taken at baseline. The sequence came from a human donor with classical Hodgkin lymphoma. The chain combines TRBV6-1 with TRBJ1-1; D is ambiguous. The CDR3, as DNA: TGTGCCAGCCTCCGGAACACTGAAGCTTTCTTT. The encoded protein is CASLRNTEAFF.